This T cell receptor beta chain was retrieved from a study of T cell responses to AZD1222 COVID-19 vaccine. This CDR3 is built from 15 residues. The germline V gene encodes CDR1 KGHSH and CDR2 LQKENI. The trim removed 4 bases at V and 7 bases at J, leaving 9 bases unmatched. On this clone itself: Its antigen is still unknown.

The table came from immunoSEQ multiplex PCR; TCRdb's copy has only in-frame clones and leaves some out. The table has over 130,000 clones, about 92% seen once. Notes on the study in general: Just 6 or 7 people given AZD1222 tested seropositive at baseline. Most donors were white British and more were female, and clonal diversity was possibly underestimated. Sampling that yielded the repertoires occurred only after the peak T cell response. Vaccine-associated CD4 TCRs spanned spike, dominant at 160-218 and 743-854.

The sample in question was peripheral blood, obtained 28 days after the second AZD1222 dose. The gene calls are TRBV18 and TRBJ2-1; 8 bases match TRBD1. This sequence originates from an adult who received the AZD1222 COVID-19 vaccine. The CDR3 protein is CASSQVRTGSNEQFF. The DNA of the CDR3 is TGTGCCAGCTCACAGGTCCGGACAGGGTCTAATGAGCAGTTCTTC.